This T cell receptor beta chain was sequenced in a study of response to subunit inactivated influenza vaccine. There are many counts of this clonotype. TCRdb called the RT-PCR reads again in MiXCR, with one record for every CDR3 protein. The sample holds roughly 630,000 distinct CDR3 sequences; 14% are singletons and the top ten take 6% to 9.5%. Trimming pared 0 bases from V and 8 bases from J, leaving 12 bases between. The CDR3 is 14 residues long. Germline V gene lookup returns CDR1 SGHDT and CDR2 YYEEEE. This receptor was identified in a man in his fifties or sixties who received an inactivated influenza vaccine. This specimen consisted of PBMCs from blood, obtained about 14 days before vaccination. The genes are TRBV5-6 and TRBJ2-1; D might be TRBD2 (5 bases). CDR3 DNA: TGTGCCAGCAGCTTGGAGCTAGGGAGTCATGAGCAGTTCTTC. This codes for CASSLELGSHEQFF.